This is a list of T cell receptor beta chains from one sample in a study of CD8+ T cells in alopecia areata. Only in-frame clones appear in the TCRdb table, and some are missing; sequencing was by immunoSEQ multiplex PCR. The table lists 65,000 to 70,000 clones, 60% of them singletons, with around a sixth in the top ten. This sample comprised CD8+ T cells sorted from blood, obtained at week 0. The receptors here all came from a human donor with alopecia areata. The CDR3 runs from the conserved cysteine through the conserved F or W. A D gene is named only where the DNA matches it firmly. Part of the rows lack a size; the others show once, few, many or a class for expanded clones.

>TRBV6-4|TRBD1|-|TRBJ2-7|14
CASSNGTGGYEQYF
TGTGCCAGCAGTAACGGGACAGGGGGCTACGAGCAGTACTTC
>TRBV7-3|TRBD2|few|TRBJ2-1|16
CASSNSGTSGINEQFF
TGTGCCAGCAGCAACTCGGGGACTAGCGGAATCAATGAGCAGTTCTTC
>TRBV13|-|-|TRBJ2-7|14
CASSLGRGYYEQYF
TGTGCCAGCAGCTTAGGCAGGGGCTACTACGAGCAGTACTTC
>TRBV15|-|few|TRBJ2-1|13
CATSRDWARAEFF
TGTGCCACCAGCAGAGATTGGGCCAGGGCGGAGTTCTTC
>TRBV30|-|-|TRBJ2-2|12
CAWRVPSGELFF
TGTGCCTGGAGAGTCCCCTCGGGGGAGCTGTTTTTT
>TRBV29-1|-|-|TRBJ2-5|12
CSVVSNQETQYF
TGCAGCGTTGTTTCAAACCAAGAGACCCAGTACTTC
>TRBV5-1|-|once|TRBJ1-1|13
CASSLSINTEAFF
TGCGCCAGCAGCCTCTCAATTAACACTGAAGCTTTCTTT
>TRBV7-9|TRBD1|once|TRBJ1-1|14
CASSRTGDGTEAFF
TGTGCCAGCAGCCGGACAGGGGATGGGACTGAAGCTTTCTTT
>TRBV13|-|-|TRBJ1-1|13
CASSAYMNTEAFF
TGTGCCAGCAGCGCCTATATGAACACTGAAGCTTTCTTT
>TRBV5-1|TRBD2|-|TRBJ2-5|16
CASSPRTSGSVETQYF
TGCGCCAGCAGTCCAAGGACTAGCGGAAGTGTAGAGACCCAGTACTTC
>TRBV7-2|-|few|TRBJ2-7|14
CASSLGRQSYEQYF
TGTGCCAGCAGCCTGGGGCGCCAATCCTACGAGCAGTACTTC
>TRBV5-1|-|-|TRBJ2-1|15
CASSAGQSSYNEQFF
TGCGCCAGCAGCGCCGGACAGTCCTCCTACAATGAGCAGTTCTTC
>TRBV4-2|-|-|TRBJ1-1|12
CASSQDLAEAFF
TGTGCCAGCAGCCAAGATTTAGCTGAAGCTTTCTTT
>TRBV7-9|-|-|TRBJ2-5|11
CASSAGETQYF
TGTGCCAGCAGCGCCGGAGAGACCCAGTACTTC
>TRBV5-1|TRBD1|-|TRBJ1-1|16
CASSFRGRSVNTEAFF
TGCGCCAGCAGCTTCAGGGGGCGGTCGGTGAACACTGAAGCTTTCTTT
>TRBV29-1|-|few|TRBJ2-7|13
CSVVPGDSYEQYF
TGCAGCGTTGTACCAGGGGACTCCTACGAGCAGTACTTC
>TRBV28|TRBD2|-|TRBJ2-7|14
CASSYLAGVGEQYF
TGTGCCAGCAGTTACCTAGCGGGAGTGGGTGAGCAGTACTTC
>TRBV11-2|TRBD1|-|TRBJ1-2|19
CASSLPTSGQPNNSYGYTF
TGTGCCAGCAGCTTACCTACTTCGGGACAGCCGAATAACTCATATGGCTACACCTTC
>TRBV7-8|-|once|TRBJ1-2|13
CASSLDGNYGYTF
TGTGCCAGCAGCTTGGACGGAAACTATGGCTACACCTTC
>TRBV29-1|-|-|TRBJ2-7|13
CSARSVSSYEQYF
TGCAGCGCCCGCAGCGTTAGCTCCTACGAGCAGTACTTC
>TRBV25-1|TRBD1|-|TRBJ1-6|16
CASSETGGRRNSPLHF
TGTGCCAGCAGTGAAACAGGGGGCCGTAGAAATTCACCCCTCCACTTT
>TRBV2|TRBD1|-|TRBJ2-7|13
CASRGQVWNEQYF
TGTGCCAGCCGTGGACAGGTTTGGAACGAGCAGTACTTC
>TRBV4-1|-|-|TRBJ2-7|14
CASSQDIGSYEQYF
TGCGCCAGCAGCCAAGATATAGGGTCCTACGAGCAGTACTTC
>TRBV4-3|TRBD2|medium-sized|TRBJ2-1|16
CASSQEVSGSVNEQFF
TGCGCCAGCAGCCAAGAGGTCAGCGGGAGTGTCAATGAGCAGTTCTTC
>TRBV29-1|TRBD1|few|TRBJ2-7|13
CSVEPGTGGEQYF
TGCAGCGTTGAACCCGGGACAGGCGGCGAGCAGTACTTC
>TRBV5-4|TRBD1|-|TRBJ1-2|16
CASTHGQASLVYGYTF
TGTGCCAGCACCCACGGACAGGCCTCCCTGGTCTATGGCTACACCTTC